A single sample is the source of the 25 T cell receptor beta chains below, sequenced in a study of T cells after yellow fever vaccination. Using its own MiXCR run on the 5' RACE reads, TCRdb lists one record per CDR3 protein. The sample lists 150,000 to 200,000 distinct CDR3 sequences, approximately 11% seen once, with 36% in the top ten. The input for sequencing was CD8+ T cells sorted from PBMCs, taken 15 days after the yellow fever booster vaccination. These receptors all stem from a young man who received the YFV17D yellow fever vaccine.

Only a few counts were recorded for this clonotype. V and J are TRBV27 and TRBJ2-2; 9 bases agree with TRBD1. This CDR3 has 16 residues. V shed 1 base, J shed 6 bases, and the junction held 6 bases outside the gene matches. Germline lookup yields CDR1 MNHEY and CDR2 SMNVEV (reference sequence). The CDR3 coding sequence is TGTGCCAGCAGTTTATTTAAGACAGGGGGACCCGGGGAGCTGTTTTTT. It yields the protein CASSLFKTGGPGELFF.

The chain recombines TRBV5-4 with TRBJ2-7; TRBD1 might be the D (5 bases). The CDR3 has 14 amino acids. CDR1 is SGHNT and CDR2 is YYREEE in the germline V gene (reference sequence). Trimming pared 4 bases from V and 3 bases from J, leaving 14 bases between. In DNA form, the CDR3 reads TGTGCCAGCAGCCTGGACACGGACCTCTACGAGCAGTACTTC. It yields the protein CASSLDTDLYEQYF.

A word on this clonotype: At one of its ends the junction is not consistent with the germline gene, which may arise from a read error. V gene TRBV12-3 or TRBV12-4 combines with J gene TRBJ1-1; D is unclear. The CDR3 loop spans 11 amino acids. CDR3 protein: CASSQDTEAFF. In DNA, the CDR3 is TGTGCCAGCAGTCAAGACACGGAAGCTTTCTTT.

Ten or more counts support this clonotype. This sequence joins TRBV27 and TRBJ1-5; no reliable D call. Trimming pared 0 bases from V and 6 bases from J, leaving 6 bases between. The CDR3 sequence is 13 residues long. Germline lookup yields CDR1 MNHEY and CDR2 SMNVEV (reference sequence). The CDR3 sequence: CASSLSILQPQHF. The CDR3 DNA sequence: TGTGCCAGCAGTTTATCGATCCTTCAGCCCCAGCATTTT.

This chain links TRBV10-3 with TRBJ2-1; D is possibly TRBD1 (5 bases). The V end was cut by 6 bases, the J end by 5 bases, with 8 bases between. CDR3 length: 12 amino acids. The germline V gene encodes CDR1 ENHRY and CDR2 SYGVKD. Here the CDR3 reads CAISDRDNEQFF. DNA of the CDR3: TGTGCCATCAGCGACAGAGACAATGAGCAGTTCTTC.

The CDR3 reads CASSADLEGRGRTDTQYF. The DNA of the CDR3 is TGTGCCAGCAGCGCTGACTTGGAGGGGCGGGGCCGCACAGATACGCAGTATTTT. The chain couples TRBV9 to TRBJ2-3, with D perhaps matching TRBD2 (6 bases). Trimming stripped 3 bases from V and 1 base from J, with 21 bases between. The germline V gene has CDR1 SGDLS and CDR2 YYNGEE. The CDR3 consists of 18 residues.

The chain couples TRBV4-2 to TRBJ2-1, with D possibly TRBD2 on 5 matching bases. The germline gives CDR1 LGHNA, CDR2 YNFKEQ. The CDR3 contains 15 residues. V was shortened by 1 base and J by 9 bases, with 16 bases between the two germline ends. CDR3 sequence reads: CASSQVWSEGIEQFF. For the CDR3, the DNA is TGTGCCAGCAGCCAAGTCTGGAGTGAGGGCATTGAGCAGTTCTTC.

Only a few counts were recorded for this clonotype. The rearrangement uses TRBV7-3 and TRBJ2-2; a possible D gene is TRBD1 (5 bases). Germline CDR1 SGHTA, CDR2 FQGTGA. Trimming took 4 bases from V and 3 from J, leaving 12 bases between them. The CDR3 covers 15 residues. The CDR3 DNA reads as TGTGCCAGCAGCTCAGGGCCCTCGGACACCGGGGAGCTGTTTTTT. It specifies CASSSGPSDTGELFF.

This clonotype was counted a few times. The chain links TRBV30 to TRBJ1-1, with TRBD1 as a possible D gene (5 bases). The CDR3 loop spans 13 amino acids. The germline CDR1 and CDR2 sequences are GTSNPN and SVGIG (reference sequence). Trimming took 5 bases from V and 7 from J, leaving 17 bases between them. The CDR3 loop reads CAWVRGGRNEAFF. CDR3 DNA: TGTGCCTGGGTGCGTGGGGGACGGAATGAAGCTTTCTTT.

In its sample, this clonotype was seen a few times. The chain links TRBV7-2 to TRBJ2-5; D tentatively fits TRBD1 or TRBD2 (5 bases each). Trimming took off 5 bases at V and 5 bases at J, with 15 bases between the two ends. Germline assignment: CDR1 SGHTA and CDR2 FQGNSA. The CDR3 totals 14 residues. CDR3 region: CASSILGGTETQYF. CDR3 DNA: TGTGCCAGCAGCATACTTGGGGGTACGGAGACCCAGTACTTC.

The CDR3 loop reads CAISESGGGYEQYV. DNA for the CDR3: TGTGCCATCAGTGAGTCCGGCGGAGGCTACGAGCAGTACGTC. The V gene is TRBV10-3, the J gene TRBJ2-7; perhaps TRBD2 as D (5 bases). V shed 0 bases and J shed 3 bases, with 9 bases lying between them. The CDR3 is 14 residues long. Germline values: CDR1 ENHRY, CDR2 SYGVKD.

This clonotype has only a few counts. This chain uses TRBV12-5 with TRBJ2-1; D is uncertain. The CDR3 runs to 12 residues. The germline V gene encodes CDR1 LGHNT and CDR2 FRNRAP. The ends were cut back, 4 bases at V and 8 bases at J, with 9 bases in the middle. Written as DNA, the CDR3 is TGTGCTAGTGGTTATAGAGTTGATGAGCAGTTCTTC. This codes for CASGYRVDEQFF.

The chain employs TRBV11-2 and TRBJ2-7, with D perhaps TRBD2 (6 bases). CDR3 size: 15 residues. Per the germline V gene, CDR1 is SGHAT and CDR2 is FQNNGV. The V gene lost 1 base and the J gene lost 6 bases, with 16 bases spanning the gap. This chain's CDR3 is CASSLAAGVGGEQYV. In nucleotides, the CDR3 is TGTGCCAGCAGCTTAGCGGCCGGGGTGGGAGGCGAGCAGTACGTC.

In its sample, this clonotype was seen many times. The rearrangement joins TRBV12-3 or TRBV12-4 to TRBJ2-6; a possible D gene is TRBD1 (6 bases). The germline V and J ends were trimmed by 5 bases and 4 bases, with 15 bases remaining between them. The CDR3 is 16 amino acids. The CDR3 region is CASSLGDIAGANVLTF. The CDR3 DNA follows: TGTGCCAGCAGTCTGGGGGACATCGCGGGGGCCAACGTCCTGACTTTC.

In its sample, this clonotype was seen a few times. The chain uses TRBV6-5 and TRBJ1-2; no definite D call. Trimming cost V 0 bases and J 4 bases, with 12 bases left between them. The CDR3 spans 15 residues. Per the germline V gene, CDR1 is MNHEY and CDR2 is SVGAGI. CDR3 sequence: CASSYSLAGFYGYTF. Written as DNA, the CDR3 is TGTGCCAGCAGTTACTCGTTAGCGGGTTTCTATGGCTACACCTTC.

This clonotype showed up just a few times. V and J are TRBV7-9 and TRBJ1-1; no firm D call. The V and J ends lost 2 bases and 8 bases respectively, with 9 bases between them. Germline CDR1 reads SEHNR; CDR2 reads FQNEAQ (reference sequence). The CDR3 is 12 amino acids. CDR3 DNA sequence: TGTGCCAGCAGCTTACCTCGGGAGGAAGCTTTCTTT. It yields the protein CASSLPREEAFF.

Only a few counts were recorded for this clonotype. The CDR3 reads CASSLVPGQADTQYF. The CDR3 DNA sequence: TGTGCCAGCAGCTTAGTGCCGGGTCAAGCAGATACGCAGTATTTT. This chain connects TRBV7-2 to TRBJ2-3, with unresolved D. V was cut by 1 base and J by 4 bases, with 12 bases left in between. Per germline, CDR1 SGHTA and CDR2 FQGNSA. CDR3 length: 15 residues.

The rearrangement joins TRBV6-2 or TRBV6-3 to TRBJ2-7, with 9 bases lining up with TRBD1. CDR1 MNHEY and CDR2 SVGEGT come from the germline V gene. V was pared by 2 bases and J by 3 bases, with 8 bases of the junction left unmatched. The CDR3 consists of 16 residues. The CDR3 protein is CASSYDRTGDYYEQYV. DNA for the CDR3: TGTGCCAGCAGTTACGATCGGACAGGGGATTACTACGAGCAGTACGTC.

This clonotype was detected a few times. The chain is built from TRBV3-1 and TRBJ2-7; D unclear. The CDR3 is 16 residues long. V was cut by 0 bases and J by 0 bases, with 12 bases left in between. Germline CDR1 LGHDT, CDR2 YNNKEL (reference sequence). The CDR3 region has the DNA TGTGCCAGCAGCCAAGAAGGCAGGTACGACTCCTACGAGCAGTACTTC. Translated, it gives CASSQEGRYDSYEQYF.

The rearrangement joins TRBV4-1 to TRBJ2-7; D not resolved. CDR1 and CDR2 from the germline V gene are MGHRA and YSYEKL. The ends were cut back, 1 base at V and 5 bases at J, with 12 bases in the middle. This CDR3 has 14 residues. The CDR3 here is CASSQVPRADEQYF. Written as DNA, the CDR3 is TGCGCCAGCAGCCAAGTCCCCCGGGCGGACGAGCAGTACTTC.

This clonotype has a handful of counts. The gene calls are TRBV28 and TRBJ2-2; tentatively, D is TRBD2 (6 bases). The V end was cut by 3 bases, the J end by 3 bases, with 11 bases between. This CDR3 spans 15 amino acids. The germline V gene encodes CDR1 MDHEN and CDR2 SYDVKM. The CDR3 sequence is CASSFGGAHTGELFF. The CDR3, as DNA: TGTGCCAGCAGTTTCGGCGGGGCCCACACCGGGGAGCTGTTTTTT.

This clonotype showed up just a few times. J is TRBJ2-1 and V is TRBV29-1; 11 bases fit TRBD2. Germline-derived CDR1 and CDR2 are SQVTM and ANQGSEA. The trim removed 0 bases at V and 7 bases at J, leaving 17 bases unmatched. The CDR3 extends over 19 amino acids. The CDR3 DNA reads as TGCAGCGTTGAAGATTGGGCACTAGCGGGGGCCACTGGGGGAAATGAGCAGTTCTTC. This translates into CSVEDWALAGATGGNEQFF.

CDR3 sequence: CAIRFSGAGTDTQYF. DNA for the CDR3: TGTGCCATCAGGTTTAGCGGGGCGGGCACAGATACGCAGTATTTT. This chain uses TRBV10-3 with TRBJ2-3; TRBD2 aligns across 8 bases. The CDR3 length is 15 residues. With V trimmed by 6 bases and J by 1 base, 6 bases remained unmatched. Germline V lookup: CDR1 ENHRY, CDR2 SYGVKD.

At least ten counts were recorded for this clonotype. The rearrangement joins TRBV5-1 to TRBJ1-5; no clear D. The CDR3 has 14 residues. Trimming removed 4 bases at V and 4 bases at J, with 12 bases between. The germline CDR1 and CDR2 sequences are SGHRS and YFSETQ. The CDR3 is CASSPGRMNQPQHF. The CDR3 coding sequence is TGCGCCAGCAGCCCTGGGCGGATGAATCAGCCCCAGCATTTT.

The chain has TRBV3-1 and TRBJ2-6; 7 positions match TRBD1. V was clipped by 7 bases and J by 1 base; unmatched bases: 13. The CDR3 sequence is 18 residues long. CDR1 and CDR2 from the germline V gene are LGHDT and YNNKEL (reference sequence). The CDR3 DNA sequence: TGTGCCAGCACGCCCGGAAGACAGGGAACTTCTGGGGCCAACGTCCTGACTTTC. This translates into CASTPGRQGTSGANVLTF.